Here is one T cell receptor beta chain with its context. Antigen unknown. Germline V gives CDR1 SEHNR, CDR2 FQNEAQ (reference sequence). The CDR3 sequence is 14 residues long. V was clipped by 5 bases and J by 3 bases, with 13 bases between them. RNA transcripts were the source from which TCR beta CDR3 regions were amplified. HTBI primers were employed in first-round RT-PCR, then a second-round multiplex PCR followed. From the multiplex PCR reads, TCRdb called clonotypes with MiXCR, one entry per CDR3 protein. Here the sample spans about 500,000 distinct CDR3 sequences, about 35% being singletons. The entry originates in a study of Graves' ophthalmopathy and Graves' hyperthyroidism. On the study more broadly: The stable label applied to hyperthyroidism with no ophthalmopathy within 18 months of follow-up.

Study-wide findings and caveats: Discriminating ophthalmopathy from stable hyperthyroidism, a 13-signature model attained a sensitivity of 85% to 90% and a specificity of approximately 81%.

The source material was peripheral blood or thyroid tissue (not recorded which). This chain links TRBV7-9 with TRBJ1-2; D unclear. The source is an adult man with Graves' hyperthyroidism. The CDR3 sequence: CASSPPMGDYGYTF. As DNA, the CDR3 is TGTGCCAGCAGCCCCCCAATGGGTGACTATGGCTACACCTTC.